Listed here are 23 T cell receptor beta chains from one sample, sequenced in a study of T-cell reconstitution after alpha-beta-depleted transplantation in children. Unique molecular identifiers were incorporated into the prepared TCRbeta library. One entry per CDR3 protein results from TCRdb running MiXCR on the PCR reads. The table lists some 530,000 distinct CDR3 sequences, approximately 13% of them singletons. Sequenced here: PBMCs from the stem cell graft donor, sampled from the stem cell graft. The receptors derive from a human donor who donated a stem cell graft to a child with combined immunodeficiency.

This clonotype was found a few times. This chain joins TRBV12-3 or TRBV12-4 and TRBJ2-1; 8 nucleotides align to TRBD2. Trimming removed 1 base from V and 6 bases from J; junction bases left unmatched: 5. This CDR3 has 15 amino acids. CDR3 nucleotides: TGTGCCAGCAGTTTAGGGAGCGGGAGTACCAATGAGCAGTTCTTC. Encoded protein: CASSLGSGSTNEQFF.

This clonotype was seen more than once but under ten times. The chain uses TRBV12-3 or TRBV12-4 and TRBJ2-1; 8 bases agree with TRBD2. The V segment lost 6 bases and the J segment 0 bases; nucleotides outside the gene matches: 7. This CDR3 comprises 16 residues. The CDR3 spells CASRTGTRSSYNEQFF. The CDR3 region has the DNA TGTGCCAGCAGAACCGGGACTAGGAGCTCCTACAATGAGCAGTTCTTC.

This clonotype was seen a handful of times. The V and J genes are TRBV10-3 and TRBJ2-5; the match to TRBD2 covers 9 bases. Trimming at V came to 2 bases and at J to 2 bases, leaving 12 bases not matched to a gene. The CDR3 totals 18 residues. In germline, CDR1 is ENHRY, CDR2 SYGVKD. CDR3 in DNA: TGTGCCATCAGTGAGGGGTTCGGCAGCGGGGGGCCGCAAGAGACCCAGTACTTC. It codes for CAISEGFGSGGPQETQYF.

The table lists this clonotype with a few counts. The chain is built from TRBV30 and TRBJ2-1; D perhaps matches TRBD1 (5 bases). The CDR3 is 15 residues long. Trimming took 0 bases from V and 2 from J, leaving 11 bases between them. The germline gives CDR1 GTSNPN, CDR2 SVGIG (reference sequence). Written as DNA, the CDR3 is TGTGCCTGGAGTGTTCTAGGCAGGGCCTACAATGAGCAGTTCTTC. Protein product: CAWSVLGRAYNEQFF.

This clonotype was counted between two and nine times. The V gene is TRBV28, the J gene TRBJ2-1, with D perhaps TRBD1 (6 bases). The CDR3 has 16 amino acids. In germline, CDR1 is MDHEN, CDR2 SYDVKM. Between the trimmed V and J ends, which lost 3 bases and 5 bases, there was a span of 17 bases. For the CDR3, the DNA is TGTGCCAGCAGTTTCTCGGGACAAGGGCCCAACAATGAGCAGTTCTTC. Its protein product is CASSFSGQGPNNEQFF.

This chain joins TRBV2 and TRBJ1-1; no reliable D call. V shed 3 bases and J shed 1 base, with 12 bases lying between them. The CDR3 covers 15 residues. From germline, CDR1 is SNHLY and CDR2 FYNNEI. The chain's CDR3 is CASSEEGAGNTEAFF. CDR3 DNA: TGTGCCAGCAGTGAGGAGGGTGCAGGGAACACTGAAGCTTTCTTT.

V usage is TRBV7-9 and J usage is TRBJ2-7, with D perhaps matching TRBD1 (6 bases). Germline V gene lookup returns CDR1 SEHNR and CDR2 FQNEAQ (reference sequence). The V end lost 8 bases, the J end lost 2 bases, and 13 bases lay between the germline ends. The CDR3 is 13 amino acids. CDR3 sequence reads: CASGVRGTYEQYF. Written as DNA, the CDR3 is TGTGCCAGCGGAGTTAGGGGGACCTACGAGCAGTACTTC.

This clonotype was counted many times. V gene TRBV12-3 or TRBV12-4 combines with J gene TRBJ2-5; TRBD2 agrees at 10 bases. CDR3 size: 14 residues. V shed 6 bases and J 7 bases; nucleotides not matched to a gene: 8. The CDR3 region has the DNA TGTGCCAGCAGGACCGGGACTAGCGTGGCGACCCAGTACTTC. Protein sequence: CASRTGTSVATQYF.

The rearrangement joins TRBV23-1 to TRBJ2-6; TRBD1 matches at 9 bases. TRBV23-1 counts as an open reading frame of uncertain function. With V trimmed by 4 bases and J by 1 base, 5 bases remained unmatched. CDR3 length: 17 residues. CDR3 loop: CASSREDRGSGANVLTF. For the CDR3, the DNA is TGCGCCAGCAGTCGGGAGGACAGGGGATCTGGGGCCAACGTCCTGACTTTC.

In this sample, this clonotype turned up many times. The chain uses TRBV5-1 and TRBJ2-7; TRBD2 aligns across 9 bases. CDR3 size: 14 residues. CDR1 is SGHRS and CDR2 is YFSETQ in the germline V gene. After removal of 4 bases from V and 5 bases from J, the junction contained 7 bases not matched to a gene. CDR3: CASSPGLAWDEQYF. The DNA of the CDR3 is TGCGCCAGCAGCCCCGGACTAGCGTGGGACGAGCAGTACTTC.

The chain is built from TRBV7-2 and TRBJ2-7, with D hard to call. Deletions cut 6 bases from V and 2 bases from J, with 11 bases between. The CDR3 consists of 13 residues. CDR1 and CDR2 from the germline V gene are SGHTA and FQGNSA. The CDR3 DNA reads TGTGCCAGCAGATCCAGACTCGCCTACGAGCAGTACTTC. It codes for CASRSRLAYEQYF. Together with reference TRBV7-2 and TRBJ2-7, the CDR3 gives the full variable domain: GAGVSQSPSNKVTEKGKDVELRCDPISGHTALYWYRQSLGQGLEFLIYFQGNSAPDKSGLPSDRFSAERTGGSVSTLTIQRTQQEDSAVYLCASRSRLAYEQYFGPGTRLTVT.

This clonotype has only a few counts. The chain links TRBV7-2 to TRBJ1-1, with TRBD1 as a possible D gene (6 bases). V gave up 2 bases and J gave up 11 bases, with 12 bases separating them. This CDR3 contains 12 residues. The germline CDR1 and CDR2 sequences are SGHTA and FQGNSA. The CDR3 DNA reads as TGTGCCAGCAGCTTAAGGGGGGGTCAGGCTTTCTTT. Its translation is CASSLRGGQAFF.

The chain carries TRBV20-1 and TRBJ1-2; TRBD1 is a possible D gene (5 bases). Germline assignment: CDR1 DFQATT and CDR2 SNEGSKA (reference sequence). V was cut by 3 bases and J by 7 bases, with 15 bases left in between. The CDR3 runs 13 residues. The CDR3 nucleotides read TGCAGTGCTAGGACAGTCCGGGCTCGTGGCTACACCTTC. This gives the protein CSARTVRARGYTF.

The rearrangement links TRBV5-6 to TRBJ2-1; 10 bases align to TRBD2. The CDR3 is 15 residues long. Germline V gives CDR1 SGHDT, CDR2 YYEEEE. J was trimmed by 8 bases and V by 1 base; bases with no gene match: 6. CDR3: CASSLNPSGRDEQFF. CDR3 sequence (DNA): TGTGCCAGCAGCTTGAACCCTAGCGGGAGAGATGAGCAGTTCTTC. Looking up the rest from reference TRBV5-6 and TRBJ2-1 gives the full variable domain: DAGVTQSPTHLIKTRGQQVTLRCSPKSGHDTVSWYQQALGQGPQFIFQYYEEEERQRGNFPDRFSGHQFPNYSSELNVNALLLGDSALYLCASSLNPSGRDEQFFGPGTRLTVL.

This chain links TRBV24-1 with TRBJ2-3, with D possibly matching TRBD1 (6 bases). The V gene's germline CDR1 is KGHDR and CDR2 SFDVKD. The CDR3 has 16 amino acids. V shed 2 bases and J shed 2 bases, with 13 bases lying between them. CDR3 amino acids: CATSDSRKGVTDTQYF. The DNA of the CDR3 is TGTGCCACCAGTGATTCCCGCAAGGGGGTCACAGATACGCAGTATTTT.

This clonotype came up a few times. This sequence joins TRBV18 and TRBJ1-6; 7 bases are shared with TRBD1. The CDR3 loop spans 15 amino acids. Losses at the gene ends were 0 bases for V and 7 bases for J; bases not matched to a gene: 3. CDR1 and CDR2 (germline): KGHSH, LQKENI. The CDR3 sequence is CASSPPRGRNSPLHF. The CDR3 DNA follows: TGTGCCAGCTCACCACCCAGGGGGAGAAATTCACCCCTCCACTTT.

This clonotype was seen a handful of times. This chain uses TRBV7-9 with TRBJ2-1; 13 bases align to TRBD2. The CDR3 runs to 16 residues. Germline V gives CDR1 SEHNR, CDR2 FQNEAQ (reference sequence). V shed 5 bases and J 7 bases; nucleotides not matched to a gene: 8. The CDR3 DNA is TGTGCCAGCAGCCCGACTAGCGGGGGGCACATGAATGAGCAGTTCTTC. This codes for CASSPTSGGHMNEQFF.

This chain links TRBV7-8 with TRBJ2-7, with 7 bases that match TRBD1. The CDR3 covers 14 residues. J was trimmed by 4 bases and V by 5 bases; bases with no gene match: 8. Germline V lookup: CDR1 SGHVS, CDR2 FQNEAQ. The CDR3 loop reads CASSHETGSYEQYF. CDR3 nucleotide sequence: TGTGCCAGCAGCCATGAGACAGGGAGTTACGAGCAGTACTTC.

This clonotype was counted only a few times. V and J are TRBV7-3 and TRBJ2-2, with D possibly being TRBD2 (6 bases). Germline V gene data show CDR1 as SGHTA and CDR2 as FQGTGA. V was trimmed by 5 bases and J by 0 bases, leaving 16 bases between them. This CDR3 comprises 17 residues. The CDR3 sequence: CASSPHRRGTNTGELFF. CDR3 coding DNA: TGTGCCAGCAGCCCCCACAGACGGGGGACGAACACCGGGGAGCTGTTTTTT. Full variable domain (missing parts from reference TRBV7-3 and TRBJ2-2): GAGVSQTPSNKVTEKGKYVELRCDPISGHTALYWYRQSLGQGPEFLIYFQGTGAADDSGLPNDRFFAVRPEGSVSTLKIQRTERGDSAVYLCASSPHRRGTNTGELFFGEGSRLTVL.

The chain is built from TRBV5-1 and TRBJ1-2; D unresolved. CDR1 and CDR2 (germline): SGHRS, YFSETQ. V gave up 3 bases and J gave up 2 bases, with 11 bases separating them. The CDR3 covers 14 residues. The CDR3 region is CASSSKTNNYGYTF. The DNA of the CDR3 is TGCGCCAGCAGCTCCAAGACAAACAACTATGGCTACACCTTC.

This clonotype has a handful of counts. This sequence joins TRBV20-1 and TRBJ2-1; TRBD2 aligns across 7 bases. After removal of 3 bases from V and 2 bases from J, the junction contained 7 bases not matched to a gene. Germline V gene data show CDR1 as DFQATT and CDR2 as SNEGSKA (reference sequence). The CDR3 runs 15 residues. Here the CDR3 reads CSASTPSGAYNEQFF. DNA for the CDR3: TGCAGTGCTAGCACGCCTAGCGGAGCCTACAATGAGCAGTTCTTC.

The genes are TRBV14 and TRBJ2-5, with 12 bases that match TRBD2. CDR1 and CDR2 from the germline V gene are SGHDN and FVKESK. The junction had 4 bases not matched to a gene; V was cut back by 4 bases and J by 4 bases. The CDR3 is made up of 15 amino acids. The CDR3 sequence is CASSPQGLAGETQYF. In DNA form, the CDR3 reads TGTGCCAGCAGCCCTCAGGGACTAGCGGGAGAGACCCAGTACTTC.

V and J are TRBV2 and TRBJ2-1, with D tentatively TRBD2 (5 bases). This CDR3 is 12 amino acids long. CDR1 and CDR2 from the germline V gene are SNHLY and FYNNEI. V lost 7 bases and J lost 4, with 8 bases in between. Here the CDR3 reads CASNRLYNEQFF. DNA for the CDR3: TGTGCCAGCAATCGACTATACAATGAGCAGTTCTTC.